The sequence of this TCR beta chain was determined in a study of blood T cell repertoires in COVID-19. Study information: T cells, B-cell-depleted T cells, or PBMCs supplied cDNA or gDNA.

Repertoires were generated with immunoSEQ multiplex PCR, while TCRdb's copy carries only in-frame clones and drops some. The sample contains tens of thousands of clones, 75% to 90% of which appear only once. This CDR3 region has 14 residues. Germline values: CDR1 SGHNT, CDR2 YYREEE (reference sequence). Losses at the gene ends were 7 bases for V and 2 bases for J; bases not matched to a gene: 7. The material sequenced was peripheral blood. The chain carries TRBV5-4 and TRBJ2-7, with 9 bases matching TRBD2. The receptor's source is a man between 65 and 85 years old with active or convalescent COVID-19. The chain's CDR3 is CASHIAGATYEQYF. CDR3 coding DNA: TGTGCCAGCCATATAGCGGGAGCCACCTACGAGCAGTACTTC.